The entry below gives a single T cell receptor (beta chain) sequence along with its context. It was RNA transcripts that yielded the amplified TCR beta CDR3 regions. Researchers ran a first-round RT-PCR on the TCR CDR3 using the HTBI primer set. TCRdb called the multiplex PCR reads again in MiXCR, with one record for every CDR3 protein. This sample yields hundreds of thousands of distinct CDR3 sequences, of which 38% are seen a single time; roughly 8.3% belongs to the top ten. The PBMCs were sourced from fresh peripheral blood (about 10 ml). The record originates from a study of T cells in Graves' hyperthyroidism and ophthalmopathy. Looking at the study overall: Initial diagnosis, before any treatment, was when peripheral blood was collected.

The receptor's source is a man between 18 and 29 years old with Graves' hyperthyroidism. Source material: blood.

DNA of the CDR3: TGTGCCAGCAGCCCCCGGGACAGGCACTACGAGCAGTACTTC. It codes for CASSPRDRHYEQYF. This chain connects TRBV14 to TRBJ2-7; 8 bases agree with TRBD1. The J segment lost 3 bases and the V segment lost 4 bases, leaving 5 bases of the junction unmatched. Germline CDR1 reads SGHDN; CDR2 reads FVKESK. The CDR3 is 14 residues long. Filled out from reference TRBV14 and TRBJ2-7, the complete variable domain reads EAGVTQFPSHSVIEKGQTVTLRCDPISGHDNLYWYRRVMGKEIKFLLHFVKESKQDESGMPNNRFLAERTGGTYSTLKVQPAELEDSGVYFCASSPRDRHYEQYFGPGTRLTVT.